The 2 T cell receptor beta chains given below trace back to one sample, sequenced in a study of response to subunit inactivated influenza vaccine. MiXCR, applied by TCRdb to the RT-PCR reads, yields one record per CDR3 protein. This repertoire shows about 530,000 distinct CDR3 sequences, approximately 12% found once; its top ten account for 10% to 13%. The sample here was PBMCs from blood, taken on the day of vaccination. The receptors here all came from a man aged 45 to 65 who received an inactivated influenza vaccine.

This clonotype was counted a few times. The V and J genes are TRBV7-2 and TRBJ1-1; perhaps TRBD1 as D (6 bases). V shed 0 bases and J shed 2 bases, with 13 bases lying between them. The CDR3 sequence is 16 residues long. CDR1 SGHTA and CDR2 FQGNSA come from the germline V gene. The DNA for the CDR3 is TGTGCCAGCAGCTTAGCGCGGGTCAGGGGAAACACTGAAGCTTTCTTT. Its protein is CASSLARVRGNTEAFF.

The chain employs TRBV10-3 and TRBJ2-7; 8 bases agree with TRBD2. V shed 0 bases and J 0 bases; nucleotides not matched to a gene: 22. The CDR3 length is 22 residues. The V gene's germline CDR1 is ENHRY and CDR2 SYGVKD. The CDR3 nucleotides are TGTGCCATCAGTGAGTCCATTTCGGGAAGGCAGGTGAGCGGGAGACCCTCCTACGAGCAGTACTTC. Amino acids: CAISESISGRQVSGRPSYEQYF.